Listed below are T cell receptor beta chains from one sample, sequenced in a study of blood T cell repertoires in COVID-19. This table comes from immunoSEQ multiplex PCR, and its TCRdb copy is limited to in-frame clones, with some not included. The data hold about 360,000 clones, with around 87% observed a single time. The sample consisted of PBMCs or T cells enriched from blood (not recorded which). All receptors derive from a man aged 35-49 years in a cohort exposed to, infected with or recovered from COVID-19 (not recorded which). Both conserved end residues are part of each CDR3. The D gene is left open where the match is weak. Rows may omit the clone size; those that give it use once, few, many or a size class.

CDR3 protein,CDR3 DNA,clone size,D gene,J gene,V gene
CASTRAGQGDEKLFF,TGTGCCAGCACCAGAGCAGGGCAGGGGGATGAAAAACTGTTTTTT,-,TRBD1,TRBJ1-4,TRBV5-4
CASSPRDRDTGELFF,TGTGCCAGCAGCCCCCGGGACAGGGACACCGGGGAGCTGTTTTTT,-,TRBD1,TRBJ2-2,TRBV7-9
CAWSGYMEAFF,TGTGCCTGGTCAGGTTACATGGAAGCTTTCTTT,-,-,TRBJ1-1,TRBV30
CASRGGGGTEAFF,TGTGCCAGCAGAGGAGGGGGAGGGACTGAAGCTTTCTTT,-,-,TRBJ1-1,TRBV6-5
CASSRLGQDASTDTQYF,TGTGCCAGCAGTCGACTTGGACAGGACGCTAGCACAGATACGCAGTATTTT,-,TRBD1,TRBJ2-3,TRBV28
CAISGKAGSFGTQYF,TGTGCCATCAGTGGCAAAGCGGGGTCATTTGGGACCCAGTACTTC,-,TRBD2,TRBJ2-5,TRBV10-3
CASRNRLYGYTF,TGTGCCAGCAGGAACAGGCTCTATGGCTACACCTTC,-,-,TRBJ1-2,TRBV6-9
CASSLALAGYNEQFF,TGTGCCAGCAGCTTGGCTCTAGCGGGGTACAATGAGCAGTTCTTC,-,TRBD2,TRBJ2-1,TRBV5-4
CASSLIAGGQYEQFF,TGTGCCAGCAGCTTAATAGCGGGAGGGCAGTATGAGCAGTTCTTC,-,TRBD2,TRBJ2-1,TRBV11-3
CASSLLGGPTYEQYF,TGTGCCAGCAGTTTATTGGGGGGGCCAACCTACGAGCAGTACTTC,-,-,TRBJ2-7,TRBV28
CSVGRSGRTYNEQFF,TGCAGCGTTGGTCGTAGCGGAAGGACTTACAATGAGCAGTTCTTC,-,-,TRBJ2-1,TRBV29-1
CASSPGQQETQYF,TGTGCCAGCAGCCCGGGACAGCAAGAGACCCAGTACTTC,-,TRBD1,TRBJ2-5,TRBV3-1/TRBV3-2
CASRRDSYEQYF,TGTGCCAGCAGGAGGGACAGCTACGAGCAGTACTTC,-,TRBD1,TRBJ2-7,TRBV6-5
CASRQLAGDRGEQFF,TGTGCCAGCAGACAACTAGCGGGAGATCGGGGTGAGCAGTTCTTC,-,TRBD2,TRBJ2-1,TRBV2
CASSREREAFF,TGTGCCAGCAGTCGGGAGCGTGAAGCTTTCTTT,-,-,TRBJ1-1,TRBV3-1/TRBV3-2
CASSEQGPGGSPLHF,TGTGCCAGCAGTGAACAAGGACCGGGGGGATCACCCCTCCACTTT,-,-,TRBJ1-6,TRBV6-1
CAITTDRATEAFF,TGTGCCATCACAACTGACAGGGCCACTGAAGCTTTCTTT,few,TRBD1,TRBJ1-1,TRBV10-3
CASSLQGAGTRNTEAFF,TGTGCCAGCAGCTTACAGGGAGCGGGGACCCGGAACACTGAAGCTTTCTTT,few,-,TRBJ1-1,TRBV5-6
CAAAPGGYNSPLHF,TGTGCCGCGGCGCCAGGGGGTTATAATTCACCCCTCCACTTT,-,TRBD1,TRBJ1-6,TRBV10-3
CASSGQGRGNTIYF,TGTGCCAGCTCGGGACAGGGACGTGGAAACACCATATATTTT,-,TRBD1,TRBJ1-3,TRBV2
CASSSGLAAASEQYF,TGTGCCAGCAGTTCCGGACTAGCGGCCGCCTCCGAGCAGTACTTC,-,TRBD2,TRBJ2-7,TRBV27
CASSGTSGSTDTQYF,TGTGCCAGCAGTGGGACTAGCGGAAGCACAGATACGCAGTATTTT,-,TRBD2,TRBJ2-3,TRBV2
CASSVGQGATNEQFF,TGTGCCAGCAGCGTAGGACAGGGGGCTACCAATGAGCAGTTCTTC,-,TRBD1,TRBJ2-1,TRBV7-9
CASQGGEWDEQYF,TGTGCCAGTCAGGGAGGGGAGTGGGACGAGCAGTACTTC,-,TRBD2,TRBJ2-7,TRBV28
CASSQGMGLAGNTGELFF,TGCGCCAGCAGCCAAGGGATGGGTCTAGCGGGCAACACCGGGGAGCTGTTTTTT,-,TRBD2,TRBJ2-2,TRBV4-1
CASSYLIAGAYEQYF,TGTGCCAGCAGTTACCTTATCGCCGGGGCCTACGAGCAGTACTTC,-,-,TRBJ2-7,TRBV6-6
CASSPSSGVYNEQFF,TGTGCCAGCAGCCCCTCTAGCGGGGTTTACAATGAGCAGTTCTTC,-,TRBD2,TRBJ2-1,TRBV7-3
CASSYREVYEQYF,TGTGCCAGCAGTTACCGGGAGGTTTACGAGCAGTACTTC,-,TRBD2,TRBJ2-7,TRBV6-2/TRBV6-3
CSAFLQGYGYTF,TGCAGCGCCTTTCTCCAGGGATATGGCTACACCTTC,once,-,TRBJ1-2,TRBV29-1
CASSYSVTASNYGYTF,TGTGCCAGCAGTTACTCCGTGACAGCTTCTAACTATGGCTACACCTTC,-,-,TRBJ1-2,TRBV6-5
CASSRARNSPLHF,TGTGCCAGCAGCCGCGCACGGAATTCACCCCTCCACTTT,-,-,TRBJ1-6,TRBV7-8
CASSTHGLGQETQYF,TGTGCCAGCAGTACACACGGACTAGGCCAAGAGACCCAGTACTTC,-,TRBD2,TRBJ2-5,TRBV28